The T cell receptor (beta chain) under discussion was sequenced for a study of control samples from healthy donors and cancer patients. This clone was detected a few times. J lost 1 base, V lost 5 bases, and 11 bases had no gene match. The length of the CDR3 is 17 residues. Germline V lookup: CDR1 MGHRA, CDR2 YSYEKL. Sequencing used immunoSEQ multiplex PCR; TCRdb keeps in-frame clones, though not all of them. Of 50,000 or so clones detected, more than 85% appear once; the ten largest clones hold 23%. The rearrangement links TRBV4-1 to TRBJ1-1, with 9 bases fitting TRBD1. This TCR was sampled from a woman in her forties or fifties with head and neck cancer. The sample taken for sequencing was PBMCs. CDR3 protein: CASSFGQGRPTNTEAFF. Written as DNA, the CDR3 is TGCGCCAGCAGCTTCGGACAGGGGCGCCCTACGAACACTGAAGCTTTCTTT.